This record concerns one T cell receptor (beta chain) sequence. This record comes from a study of T cell changes during pregnancy in multiple sclerosis. Repertoires were generated with immunoSEQ multiplex PCR, while TCRdb's copy carries only in-frame clones and drops some. The sample lists 38,000 or so clones, roughly 93% occurring once. Germline values: CDR1 SGHDN, CDR2 FVKESK. The CDR3 covers 15 residues. V gave up 4 bases and J gave up 5 bases, with 14 bases separating them. The gene calls are TRBV14 and TRBJ2-2, with D tentatively TRBD2 (5 bases). Specimen: CD4+ T cells from peripheral blood mononuclear cells, collected in the first trimester of pregnancy. This receptor was obtained from a female donor with multiple sclerosis, enrolled in a pregnancy study. CDR3 sequence (DNA): TGTGCCAGCAGCCGCTTACTAGTGGGTACCGGGGAGCTGTTTTTT. Protein sequence: CASSRLLVGTGELFF.